The 16 T cell receptor beta chains in this list originate from one sample, sequenced in a study of blood T cell repertoires in COVID-19. The repertoire was sequenced with immunoSEQ multiplex PCR; TCRdb's copy has only in-frame clones and lacks some. This table has tens of thousands of clones, roughly three quarters appearing once. The specimen was peripheral blood. These receptors were obtained from a man between 65 and 85 years old with active or convalescent COVID-19.

This clone was counted between two and nine times. V usage is TRBV7-6 and J usage is TRBJ2-7; 8 bases fit TRBD1. Unmatched junction bases numbered 7, after V lost 6 bases and J lost 6 bases. This CDR3 region has 13 residues. Germline V gene lookup returns CDR1 SGHVS and CDR2 FNYEAQ. CDR3 amino acids: CASRSRQGFEQYF. The CDR3 bases are TGTGCCAGCAGAAGCCGACAGGGGTTCGAGCAGTACTTC.

In this sample, this clone turned up many times. The chain is built from TRBV19 and TRBJ1-4, with 9 bases lining up with TRBD1. V lost 3 bases to trimming and J lost 7 bases; unmatched junction nucleotides: 3. The CDR3 totals 14 residues. Germline V gene data show CDR1 as LNHDA and CDR2 as SQIVND (reference sequence). The chain's CDR3 is CASSIGTGPEKLFF. Here the CDR3 DNA reads TGTGCCAGTAGTATCGGGACAGGGCCTGAAAAACTGTTTTTT.

This chain joins TRBV27 and TRBJ1-1; D is unclear. The CDR3 is 12 residues long. V lost 3 bases and J 5 bases, leaving 7 bases between the germline ends. The germline V gene encodes CDR1 MNHEY and CDR2 SMNVEV (reference sequence). CDR3 nucleotide sequence: TGTGCCAGCAGTTTTAGAGGAACTGAAGCTTTCTTT. Translated: CASSFRGTEAFF.

The CDR3 nucleotides read TGTGCCAGCAGTGAAGCGGGTGGTAACGCGGCCTACGAGCAGTACTTC. Amino acids: CASSEAGGNAAYEQYF. The chain carries TRBV6-1 and TRBJ2-7; D is undetermined. This CDR3 region has 16 residues. Trimming removed 0 bases at V and 2 bases at J, with 14 bases between. Germline CDR1 reads MNHNS; CDR2 reads SASEGT.

The chain combines TRBV6-4 with TRBJ2-1; 9 bases fit TRBD2. V was clipped by 2 bases and J by 7 bases; unmatched bases: 6. The germline V gene encodes CDR1 MRHNA and CDR2 SNTAGT. The CDR3 is 15 residues long. The CDR3 region has the DNA TGTGCCAGCAGTGACGATGGCGGGGGGGTTAATGAGCAGTTCTTC. Amino acid sequence: CASSDDGGGVNEQFF.

The CDR3 DNA sequence: TGTGCCAGCAGCCAAGATTACAGGGGCGAGCAGTACTTC. It is translated as CASSQDYRGEQYF. The V gene is TRBV14, the J gene TRBJ2-7, with 7 positions matching TRBD1. The ends lost 0 bases at V and 6 bases at J; junction bases unmatched: 2. This CDR3 has 13 residues. CDR1 and CDR2 (germline): SGHDN, FVKESK.

The chain joins TRBV6-2 or TRBV6-3 to TRBJ1-3; D remains unclear. CDR3 length: 14 residues. CDR1 and CDR2 from the germline V gene are MNHEY and SVGEGT. Trimming cost V 3 bases and J 2 bases, with 8 bases left between them. The CDR3 sequence: CASSYRSAGNTIYF. CDR3 bases: TGTGCCAGCAGTTATCGGAGCGCTGGAAACACCATATATTTT.

This chain connects TRBV2 to TRBJ2-1; D might be TRBD2 (7 bases). Trimming cost V 6 bases and J 6 bases, with 18 bases left between them. The CDR3 is made up of 15 amino acids. Germline loops: CDR1 SNHLY, CDR2 FYNNEI. The CDR3 is CASRLLGGPVNEQFF. CDR3 DNA sequence: TGTGCCAGCAGGCTTCTCGGGGGGCCAGTCAATGAGCAGTTCTTC.

This rearrangement joins TRBV6-5 to TRBJ1-1; D ambiguous. V lost 7 bases, J lost 11 bases, and 14 bases lay in between. The length of the CDR3 is 11 residues. CDR1 is MNHEY, CDR2 SVGAGI, per germline. DNA for the CDR3: TGTGCCAGCATTTGGGAGCGAGGCGCTTTCTTT. Translated, it gives CASIWERGAFF.

The chain joins TRBV5-5 to TRBJ2-7; TRBD2 aligns across 10 bases. V lost 4 bases to trimming and J lost 2 bases; unmatched junction nucleotides: 12. CDR1 SGHKS and CDR2 YYEKEE come from the germline V gene (reference sequence). The CDR3 is 17 residues long. As DNA, the CDR3 is TGTGCCAGCAGCCGAGATACTAGCGGGGCGACCCCCTACGAGCAGTACTTC. This encodes CASSRDTSGATPYEQYF. The full variable domain, with the rest looked up from reference TRBV5-5 and TRBJ2-7, is DAGVTQSPTHLIKTRGQQVTLRCSPISGHKSVSWYQQVLGQGPQFIFQYYEKEERGRGNFPDRFSARQFPNYSSELNVNALLLGDSALYLCASSRDTSGATPYEQYFGPGTRLTVT.

This chain joins TRBV19 and TRBJ1-5; weak D call: TRBD1 (5 bases). The CDR3 extends over 17 amino acids. V lost 5 bases to trimming and J lost 0 bases, with 17 bases between them. Per germline, CDR1 LNHDA and CDR2 SQIVND (reference sequence). Here the CDR3 DNA reads TGTGCCAGTAGTCGCGGGTCGGGGGATCCTAGCAATCAGCCCCAGCATTTT. Translation gives CASSRGSGDPSNQPQHF.

The gene calls are TRBV5-1 and TRBJ2-5; D is unclear. The V end was cut by 0 bases, the J end by 5 bases, with 8 bases between. Germline CDR1 is SGHRS and CDR2 is YFSETQ. The CDR3 runs 13 residues. The CDR3 nucleotides read TGCGCCAGCAGCTTGGACTACGGCGAGACCCAGTACTTC. Its translation: CASSLDYGETQYF.

This clone was picked up one time. The genes are TRBV28 and TRBJ1-3; 8 nucleotides line up with TRBD1. Germline CDR1 is MDHEN and CDR2 is SYDVKM. The V gene end was trimmed by 2 bases and the J gene end by 3 bases; junction bases not matched to a gene: 6. The CDR3 runs to 16 residues. CDR3 in DNA: TGTGCCAGCAGTTTAGGGACAGGAAGCTTTGGAAACACCATATATTTT. Protein: CASSLGTGSFGNTIYF.

This clone was detected once. The rearrangement joins TRBV25-1 to TRBJ1-2, with D maybe TRBD1 (5 bases). CDR3 length equals 13 residues. V lost 8 bases and J lost 3, with 13 bases in between. From germline, CDR1 is MGHDK and CDR2 SYGVNS. Here the CDR3 reads CASLGTTYYGYTF. The CDR3 DNA is TGTGCCAGCTTAGGGACTACCTACTATGGCTACACCTTC.

The chain joins TRBV5-1 to TRBJ1-2; D unresolved. V dropped 5 bases and J dropped 0 bases, with 11 bases sitting between them. There are 14 residues in the CDR3. CDR1 and CDR2 (germline): SGHRS, YFSETQ. The CDR3 loop is CASRGGFSNYGYTF. The CDR3, as DNA: TGCGCCAGCAGAGGAGGGTTCTCTAACTATGGCTACACCTTC.

This clone has only a few counts. CDR3: CASRNSVNTEAFF. For the CDR3, the DNA is TGTGCCAGCAGAAACAGTGTGAACACTGAAGCTTTCTTT. This rearrangement joins TRBV28 to TRBJ1-1; D call uncertain. V was cut by 6 bases and J by 0 bases, with 8 bases left in between. The germline gives CDR1 MDHEN, CDR2 SYDVKM. The CDR3 covers 13 residues.